The 15 T cell receptor beta chains listed next were all sequenced from one sample in a study of cytomegalovirus exposure and HLA in healthy donors. This PCR relied on a set of 60 Vbeta primers and 13 Jbeta primers. The data were produced by immunoSEQ multiplex PCR, yet TCRdb's version contains in-frame clones alone and is incomplete. Among around 150,000 clones listed, around 81% were seen once. Sequenced input: PBMCs. All receptors come from a male donor in good health and CMV-seronegative.

This clone has just one count. J is TRBJ1-1 and V is TRBV27; D call uncertain. Germline values: CDR1 MNHEY, CDR2 SMNVEV (reference sequence). There are 12 residues in the CDR3. The V end was cut by 0 bases, the J end by 8 bases, with 7 bases between. CDR3 amino acids: CASSLSGREAFF. The CDR3 DNA reads as TGTGCCAGCAGTTTATCCGGCAGGGAAGCTTTCTTT.

The chain combines TRBV27 with TRBJ2-1, with TRBD2 matching 9 bases. The CDR3 is 16 residues long. Germline loops: CDR1 MNHEY, CDR2 SMNVEV (reference sequence). Trimming took 3 bases from V and 6 from J; bases not matched to a gene: 9. Here the CDR3 DNA reads TGTGCCAGCAGTTTTCTTGCGGGGGGGCCTAGCAATGAGCAGTTCTTC. Translating it yields CASSFLAGGPSNEQFF.

The genes are TRBV7-2 and TRBJ1-5; D gene unclear. This CDR3 comprises 12 residues. From germline, CDR1 is SGHTA and CDR2 FQGNSA. Between the trimmed V and J ends, which lost 4 bases and 4 bases, there was a span of 5 bases. CDR3 in amino acids: CASSSFNQPQHF. CDR3 sequence (DNA): TGTGCCAGCAGCTCTTTTAATCAGCCCCAGCATTTT.

V is TRBV12-5 and J is TRBJ1-6; tentative D call: TRBD1 (5 bases). Germline values: CDR1 LGHNT, CDR2 FRNRAP. The CDR3 covers 16 residues. Trimming removed 3 bases at V and 0 bases at J, with 9 bases between. CDR3 loop: CASGLLGGSYNSPLHF. The CDR3 DNA follows: TGTGCTAGTGGTTTACTCGGGGGCTCCTATAATTCACCCCTCCACTTT. The variable domain in full, with the rest retrieved from reference TRBV12-5 and TRBJ1-6, is DARVTQTPRHKVTEMGQEVTMRCQPILGHNTVFWYRQTMMQGLELLAYFRNRAPLDDSGMPKDRFSAEMPDATLATLKIQPSEPRDSAVYFCASGLLGGSYNSPLHFGNGTRLTVT.

This chain connects TRBV29-1 to TRBJ1-1; D perhaps matches TRBD1 (6 bases). Germline values: CDR1 SQVTM, CDR2 ANQGSEA. Deletions cut 6 bases from V and 0 bases from J, with 11 bases between. The length of the CDR3 is 13 residues. CDR3: CSVVTGMNTEAFF. The CDR3 DNA reads as TGCAGCGTGGTCACAGGGATGAACACTGAAGCTTTCTTT.

This clone occurred once. The rearrangement joins TRBV7-9 to TRBJ2-5, with D tentatively TRBD1 (6 bases). Near its end, the DNA agrees better with TRBJ2-7, so the J call may be wrong. Germline CDR1 is SEHNR and CDR2 is FQNEAQ (reference sequence). This CDR3 is 15 amino acids long. This chain's CDR3 is CASGSDSPTPYEQYF. The DNA of the CDR3 is TGTGCCAGCGGATCGGACAGCCCTACCCCCTACGAGCAGTACTTC.

This sequence joins TRBV2 and TRBJ1-2, with no clear D. This CDR3 region has 13 residues. Germline CDR1 is SNHLY and CDR2 is FYNNEI. V lost 3 bases, J lost 5 bases, and 10 bases lay in between. CDR3 in amino acids: CASSDGNGYGYTF. CDR3 in DNA: TGTGCCAGCAGTGACGGGAACGGGTATGGCTACACCTTC.

The rearrangement links TRBV19 to TRBJ2-5, with 10 bases matching TRBD1. Trimming removed 6 bases from V and 7 bases from J; junction bases left unmatched: 14. Per the germline V gene, CDR1 is LNHDA and CDR2 is SQIVND (reference sequence). This CDR3 is built from 16 residues. CDR3 region: CASSRNGQGVGGTQYF. Written as DNA, the CDR3 is TGTGCCAGTAGCCGTAACGGACAGGGGGTAGGGGGGACCCAGTACTTC. Full variable domain (missing parts from reference TRBV19 and TRBJ2-5): DGGITQSPKYLFRKEGQNVTLSCEQNLNHDAMYWYRQDPGQGLRLIYYSQIVNDFQKGDIAEGYSVSREKKESFPLTVTSAQKNPTAFYLCASSRNGQGVGGTQYFGPGTRLLVL.

The DNA of the CDR3 is TGTGCCAGCAGCCCCGGGGGTGGGGATTACAATGAGCAGTTCTTC. Protein product: CASSPGGGDYNEQFF. V usage is TRBV7-2 and J usage is TRBJ2-1, with D possibly TRBD2 on 6 matching bases. CDR3 length: 15 amino acids. V was trimmed by 5 bases and J by 4 bases, leaving 15 bases between them. Per the germline V gene, CDR1 is SGHTA and CDR2 is FQGNSA.

The chain is built from TRBV25-1 and TRBJ2-1; 7 positions match TRBD1. The CDR3 totals 16 residues. Germline V CDR1 and CDR2: MGHDK, SYGVNS. With 4 bases clipped from V and 7 bases from J, the junction kept 13 bases outside the gene matches. CDR3 DNA: TGTGCCAGCAGTGTATACTCTGGGACAGTCAGGAATGAGCAGTTCTTC. As protein: CASSVYSGTVRNEQFF.

This rearrangement joins TRBV10-3 to TRBJ1-5, with D hard to call. Trimming shortened V by 3 bases and J by 3 bases, and 9 bases separated the two germline ends. Per the germline V gene, CDR1 is ENHRY and CDR2 is SYGVKD. The CDR3 spans 14 residues. The CDR3 spells CAISDRRDNQPQHF. DNA of the CDR3: TGTGCCATCAGTGATAGGAGGGACAATCAGCCCCAGCATTTT.

The J gene is TRBJ2-2, the V gene TRBV5-8; D remains ambiguous. V gave up 3 bases and J gave up 3 bases, with 3 bases separating them. CDR3 length: 12 amino acids. The germline CDR1 and CDR2 sequences are SGHTS and YDEGEE. This chain's CDR3 is CASSSYTGELFF. For the CDR3, the DNA is TGTGCCAGCAGCTCGTACACCGGGGAGCTGTTTTTT.

The chain has TRBV27 and TRBJ1-2; 9 bases agree with TRBD1. CDR3 length: 13 amino acids. The V segment lost 6 bases and the J segment 4 bases; nucleotides outside the gene matches: 3. Germline CDR1 reads MNHEY; CDR2 reads SMNVEV (reference sequence). As DNA, the CDR3 is TGTGCCAGCAGCAAGGGACAGGGCTATGGCTACACCTTC. Protein: CASSKGQGYGYTF.

The chain is built from TRBV6-1 and TRBJ1-1, with 7 bases aligning to TRBD1. This CDR3 is built from 12 residues. Germline CDR1 and CDR2: MNHNS and SASEGT. Germline trimming cut 4 bases from V and 7 bases from J; bases unmatched to any gene: 3. The CDR3 loop reads CASSVRQGEAFF. For the CDR3, the DNA is TGTGCCAGCAGTGTCCGACAGGGTGAAGCTTTCTTT.

The chain has TRBV5-3 and TRBJ1-4; perhaps TRBD1 as D (6 bases). TRBV5-3 is identified as an open reading frame with a role that is uncertain. V was shortened by 4 bases and J by 1 base, with 14 bases between the two germline ends. The CDR3 contains 16 residues. CDR3 nucleotide sequence: TGTGCCAGAAGCCAACAGGGATCCCTAACTAATGAAAAACTGTTTTTT. This sequence encodes CARSQQGSLTNEKLFF.